This is a list of T cell receptor beta chains from one sample in a study of shared clonotypes between healthy human individuals. Clones were read by immunoSEQ multiplex PCR, and TCRdb kept only the in-frame ones, dropping some. The data show about 2 million clones, about 95% seen once. Sequenced input: naive CD8+ T cells sorted from blood. The source is a man younger than 35 in good health. Both conserved end residues are trimmed from each CDR3.

V	J	CDR3
TRBV4-3	TRBJ2-1	ASSHRQGADEQF
TRBV28	TRBJ1-6	ASSLWDRENSPLH
TRBV2	TRBJ1-2	ASSEAEGPANYGYT
TRBV2	TRBJ2-7	ASSDPVLGGLLHEQY
TRBV4-2	TRBJ2-6	ASSQDGGGASGANVLT
TRBV28	TRBJ1-1	ASSLSPPTTEAF
TRBV5-4	TRBJ1-1	ASSFLAGANTEAF
TRBV11-2	TRBJ2-5	ASSDWVSQETQY
TRBV25-1	TRBJ2-1	ASSEGRGTYNEQF
TRBV9	TRBJ1-5	ASSADGGGNQPQH
TRBV9	TRBJ2-1	ASSSGTSGYNEQF
TRBV6-5	TRBJ2-7	ASSAAGSSY
TRBV14	TRBJ2-3	ASSQDLDTQY
TRBV6-1	TRBJ1-2	ASSEDWGRAGANYGYT
TRBV7-7	TRBJ2-3	ARVVGTTSTDTQY
TRBV10-3	TRBJ2-7	AISESRTTGYEQY
TRBV9	TRBJ1-6	ASSVGLGSPLH
TRBV4-2	TRBJ2-7	ASSQLTGGELNEQY
TRBV5-6	TRBJ2-2	ASSFFPGELF
TRBV27	TRBJ2-1	ASSPILAGGGREQF
TRBV4-2	TRBJ2-1	ASSRDPLSYNEQF
TRBV13	TRBJ2-3	ASSLRGSDTQY
TRBV4-1	TRBJ1-2	ASSLFSQGANYGYT
TRBV6-6	TRBJ2-7	ASKLSGQESYEQY
TRBV10-3	TRBJ2-3	ATIAGDTDTQY
TRBV28	TRBJ1-2	ASSPRQRGFNYGYT